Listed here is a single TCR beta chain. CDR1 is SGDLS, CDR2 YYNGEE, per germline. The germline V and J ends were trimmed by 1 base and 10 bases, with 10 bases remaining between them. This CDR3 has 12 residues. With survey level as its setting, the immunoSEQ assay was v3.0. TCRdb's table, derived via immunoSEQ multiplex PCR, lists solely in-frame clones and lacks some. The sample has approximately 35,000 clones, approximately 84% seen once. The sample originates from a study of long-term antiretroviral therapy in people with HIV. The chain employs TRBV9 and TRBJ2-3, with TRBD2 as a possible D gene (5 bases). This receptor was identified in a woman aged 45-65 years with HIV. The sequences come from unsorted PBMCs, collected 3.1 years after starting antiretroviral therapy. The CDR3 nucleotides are TGTGCCAGCAGCGTAAATGGAGGTCCGCAGTATTTT. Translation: CASSVNGGPQYF.